This T cell receptor (beta chain) was captured in a study of T cells after yellow fever vaccination. This clonotype appeared a few times. The antigen is unknown. Making TCR cDNA involved 5'RACE template switching, which added UMIs and a universal primer site. Using its own MiXCR run on the 5' RACE reads, TCRdb lists one record per CDR3 protein. The table has some 120,000 distinct CDR3 sequences, roughly 8.2% seen once. CDR1 is SGHVS and CDR2 is FQNEAQ in the germline V gene. J gave up 4 bases and V 6 bases, and 5 bases lay outside the gene matches. The CDR3 runs 13 residues. General study findings and limits: FACS-sorted repertoires could harbor abundant contaminating bulk-population clonotypes.

Sample: CD8+ T cells sorted from PBMCs, taken on the day of the yellow fever booster vaccination. This chain links TRBV7-8 with TRBJ1-2; TRBD1 matches at 7 bases. This sequence was found in a man younger than 30 who received the YFV17D yellow fever vaccine. This CDR3 is CASRPSGGYGYTF. The CDR3 DNA sequence: TGTGCCAGCAGGCCATCAGGGGGCTATGGCTACACCTTC.